The source of this T cell receptor (beta chain) is a study of cytomegalovirus exposure and HLA in healthy donors (dated by TCRdb to 2016 to 2017). Turning to the overall study: According to a later analysis, the 100 to 150 validation repertoires were produced on the same platform as the 666 repertoires of the first cohort. Besides the first cohort of around 700 subjects, a separate validation cohort made up of some 110 different subjects was used. The study was designed to test whether signatures of past pathogen exposure could be identified by cataloging public T cell receptors. To predict cytomegalovirus infection status, the study brought together high-throughput TCR immunosequencing, statistical association of individual TCRs with disease status, and machine learning.

The research as a whole found: All 120 or so repertoires were used to score co-occurrence in the validation cohort in a later analysis, because that analysis had no HLA typing for the cohort. Across donors, most TCR sequences were observed very rarely, whereas some public TCRs were present in many individuals. Of the cluster scores, roughly 95% were above 0 in a later analysis, which found that TCRs clustered in the first cohort also tended to co-occur in the 95 to 150 validation repertoires. Three of the identified cytomegalovirus-associated TCR beta chains were confirmed in vitro to be specific for cytomegalovirus antigens. It was suggested by the authors that the approach could potentially be generalized to other disease states and immunological phenotypes. The study listed 150 to 200 TCR beta chains as associated with cytomegalovirus. Cytomegalovirus status was reported to be diagnosed by the classifier with high specificity and sensitivity in both the original and validation cohorts.

On this clone itself: Its antigen remains undetermined. Base qualities are missing; no much larger clone stands one base away.

The protocol used for the library was the immunoSEQ multiplex PCR assay. The authors' analysis ran thus. A statistical classification framework was built for diagnosing cytomegalovirus status from the catalog of TCR beta chain sequences. Sourced from immuneACCESS, this table was stored by TCRdb with only in-frame sequences that have V and J called. A share of the clones is absent; for the studies checked, an unresolved V gene accounts for under half, and the remainder has no known explanation. From that table come the V and J calls and clone size; the DNA was used to work out D and trimming. This sample holds 150,000 to 200,000 clones; approximately 89% were observed only once. The ten largest account for around 4.4% of the sample. Reading the germline V gene gives CDR1 SGHRS and CDR2 YFSETQ. Clipping removes 1 base from V and 0 bases from J, with 8 as the unmatched junction base count. The CDR3 sequence holds 19 residues, the cysteine and phenylalanine included. Only the CDR3 DNA stays, 57 bases, in frame from base 1.

Donors formed part of the validation cohort, which comprised 120 subjects and was distinct from the first cohort of 670 or so subjects. This clonotype originated in a man aged 18 to 35 in good health and CMV-seropositive. Sample: PBMCs. The rearrangement joined TRBV5-1 to TRBJ2-6, and TRBD1 matches 9 of the central bases. The CDR3 in this case is CASSLLGRDRASGANVLTF. In nucleotide form, the sequence is TGCGCCAGCAGCTTGCTAGGGCGGGACAGGGCCTCTGGGGCCAACGTCCTGACTTTC.